The next 29 T cell receptor beta chains were all read from a single sample in a study of human T cells and chemical hapten exposure. From the RACE reads, TCRdb called clonotypes with MiXCR, one entry per CDR3 protein. The sample has 100,000 to 150,000 distinct CDR3 sequences; approximately 9% are singletons. This sample's time point: healthy volunteer bleed at 2 weeks. The total RNA was obtained from whole blood that was not fractionated. The material sequenced was whole blood. The source is a male donor in good health. Some clones in this sample may be carry-over from other donors' samples.

In its sample, this clonotype was seen a few times. This chain uses TRBV6-2 or TRBV6-3 with TRBJ2-2, with 12 bases aligning to TRBD1. CDR1 and CDR2 (germline): MNHEY, SVGEGT. The CDR3 length is 16 residues. V dropped 7 bases and J dropped 4; count of bases not matched to a gene: 7. As DNA, the CDR3 is TGTGCCAGCATTGCACCGGGACAGGGGGCCACCGGGGAGCTGTTTTTT. This codes for CASIAPGQGATGELFF.

V and J are TRBV19 and TRBJ1-2; tentatively, D is TRBD1 (5 bases). With 5 bases removed from V and 6 bases from J, the gap between germline ends came to 10 bases. The germline V gene has CDR1 LNHDA and CDR2 SQIVND (reference sequence). The length of the CDR3 is 12 residues. CDR3 in amino acids: CASSFRGNGYTF. CDR3 nucleotides: TGTGCCAGTAGTTTTAGGGGAAATGGCTACACCTTC.

The chain uses TRBV4-2 and TRBJ2-2; no firm D call. This CDR3 has 17 amino acids. Germline V gene sequence: CDR1 LGHNA, CDR2 YNFKEQ. The V and J ends lost 0 bases and 2 bases respectively, with 13 bases between them. CDR3 region: CASSQDSWTTNTGELFF. In DNA, the CDR3 is TGTGCCAGCAGCCAAGATTCGTGGACGACTAACACCGGGGAGCTGTTTTTT.

This clonotype was counted between two and nine times. The chain has TRBV6-5 and TRBJ2-1; TRBD2 aligns across 9 bases. There are 16 residues in the CDR3. Unmatched junction bases numbered 11, after V lost 8 bases and J lost 3 bases. Per the germline V gene, CDR1 is MNHEY and CDR2 is SVGAGI. CDR3 in amino acids: CASLPHSGSGYNEQFF. For the CDR3, the DNA is TGTGCCAGCCTTCCCCATAGCGGGAGTGGCTACAATGAGCAGTTCTTC.

This clonotype was detected a few times. The chain recombines TRBV7-2 with TRBJ1-4, with no clear D. Trimming cost V 3 bases and J 6 bases, with 20 bases left between them. Looked up from germline, CDR1 is SGHTA and CDR2 is FQGNSA. CDR3 length: 17 residues. CDR3 coding DNA: TGTGCCAGCAGCTTTATGCGCACGGCTTCCTACGATGAAAAACTGTTTTTT. Translation: CASSFMRTASYDEKLFF.

The V gene is TRBV29-1, the J gene TRBJ2-5; D is unresolved. The CDR3 sequence is 15 residues long. The V gene lost 1 base and the J gene lost 4 bases, with 16 bases spanning the gap. CDR1 SQVTM and CDR2 ANQGSEA come from the germline V gene. The CDR3 loop is CSVEGEYSRVETQYF. As DNA, the CDR3 is TGCAGCGTTGAAGGAGAATACAGCCGGGTAGAGACCCAGTACTTC.

This clonotype appeared a few times. The chain combines TRBV5-5 with TRBJ2-1; maybe TRBD2 (5 bases). This CDR3 has 15 amino acids. V lost 4 bases, J lost 7 bases, and 18 bases lay in between. Germline values: CDR1 SGHKS, CDR2 YYEKEE (reference sequence). CDR3 in DNA: TGTGCCAGCAGCCGCGGAGGTCCACCCGGGAATGAGCAGTTCTTC. Translating it yields CASSRGGPPGNEQFF.

This clonotype came up a few times. J is TRBJ2-7 and V is TRBV12-3 or TRBV12-4; 7 bases fit TRBD2. CDR3 size: 17 residues. With V trimmed by 5 bases and J by 4 bases, 17 bases remained unmatched. Written as DNA, the CDR3 is TGTGCCAGCAGTCTTAACCCCCAAGCGGGAAGAAAATACGAGCAGTACTTC. Translation: CASSLNPQAGRKYEQYF.

On this clonotype itself: A much larger clone differs from this one at a single base, so this may be a read error. The rearrangement links TRBV7-3 to TRBJ2-3, with 7 bases fitting TRBD1. Trimming removed 5 bases from V and 6 bases from J; junction bases left unmatched: 14. CDR3 length equals 16 residues. Per the germline V gene, CDR1 is SGHTA and CDR2 is FQGTGA. The CDR3 here is CASSPSPPYRGDTQYF. In DNA, the CDR3 is TGTGCCAGCAGCCCATCTCCTCCTTACAGGGGCGATACGCAGTATTTT.

This chain connects TRBV15 to TRBJ1-1; D call uncertain. The V gene's germline CDR1 is LNHNV and CDR2 YYDKDF (reference sequence). CDR3 length: 15 residues. V was shortened by 0 bases and J by 2 bases, with 10 bases between the two germline ends. The CDR3 DNA sequence: TGTGCCACCAGCAGAGATGGGCAGACCAACACTGAAGCTTTCTTT. Protein sequence: CATSRDGQTNTEAFF.

The V gene is TRBV15, the J gene TRBJ1-5; D remains ambiguous. This CDR3 region has 17 residues. Germline-derived CDR1 and CDR2 are LNHNV and YYDKDF (reference sequence). Trimming removed 8 bases from V and 2 bases from J, with 22 bases in between. CDR3 DNA: TGTGCCACCCCCGGGATTCGCCTATACTTTCGCAATCAGCCCCAGCATTTT. Encoded protein: CATPGIRLYFRNQPQHF.

This clonotype was detected only a few times. The chain carries TRBV4-1 and TRBJ2-1; TRBD1 might be the D (6 bases). This CDR3 region has 14 residues. V lost 0 bases and J 9 bases, leaving 12 bases between the germline ends. Germline V gene data show CDR1 as MGHRA and CDR2 as YSYEKL. CDR3 amino acids: CASSQDKQTGEQFF. In DNA, the CDR3 is TGCGCCAGCAGCCAAGATAAGCAGACAGGTGAGCAGTTCTTC.

The chain uses TRBV28 and TRBJ1-1, with D uncertain. Trimming removed 5 bases at V and 6 bases at J, with 16 bases between. Germline V lookup: CDR1 MDHEN, CDR2 SYDVKM. This CDR3 spans 14 amino acids. The CDR3 loop is CASSRSRGPAEAFF. In DNA, the CDR3 is TGTGCCAGCAGTCGTAGTCGGGGTCCCGCTGAAGCTTTCTTT.

The chain couples TRBV6-1 to TRBJ2-7; D gene uncertain. The V gene's germline CDR1 is MNHNS and CDR2 SASEGT. The length of the CDR3 is 13 residues. Trimming removed 7 bases from V and 1 base from J, with 11 bases in between. The CDR3 reads CASIVFGSYEQYF. In DNA form, the CDR3 reads TGTGCCAGCATAGTGTTCGGATCCTACGAGCAGTACTTC.

The chain joins TRBV7-9 to TRBJ2-7; 11 bases align to TRBD2. With 4 bases clipped from V and 3 bases from J, the junction kept 2 bases outside the gene matches. This CDR3 has 14 amino acids. CDR1 and CDR2 (germline): SEHNR, FQNEAQ (reference sequence). The CDR3 region has the DNA TGTGCCAGCAGCTCCGGGACTAGCGGCTACGAGCAGTACTTC. Translation gives CASSSGTSGYEQYF. Full variable domain (rest looked up from reference TRBV7-9 and TRBJ2-7): DTGVSQNPRHKITKRGQNVTFRCDPISEHNRLYWYRQTLGQGPEFLTYFQNEAQLEKSRLLSDRFSAERPKGSFSTLEIQRTEQGDSAMYLCASSSGTSGYEQYFGPGTRLTVT.

This clonotype was detected only a few times. J is TRBJ2-7 and V is TRBV29-1; 7 bases agree with TRBD1. Germline V gene lookup returns CDR1 SQVTM and CDR2 ANQGSEA. The junction had 8 bases not matched to a gene; V was cut back by 3 bases and J by 0 bases. The CDR3 is made up of 15 amino acids. Written as DNA, the CDR3 is TGCAGCGTTGATTTGAGGTCAGGGGGCTCCTACGAGCAGTACTTC. It codes for CSVDLRSGGSYEQYF.

This clonotype turned up a few times. The rearrangement uses TRBV14 and TRBJ2-1, with 7 bases aligning to TRBD2. V trimming: 4 bases; J trimming: 4 bases; junction bases outside the gene matches: 10. The CDR3 loop spans 16 amino acids. The V gene's germline CDR1 is SGHDN and CDR2 FVKESK. CDR3 DNA sequence: TGTGCCAGCAGCCCAGGCGGAACTAGCGCGTACAATGAGCAGTTCTTC. Translated: CASSPGGTSAYNEQFF. The full variable domain, completed using reference TRBV14 and TRBJ2-1, is EAGVTQFPSHSVIEKGQTVTLRCDPISGHDNLYWYRRVMGKEIKFLLHFVKESKQDESGMPNNRFLAERTGGTYSTLKVQPAELEDSGVYFCASSPGGTSAYNEQFFGPGTRLTVL.

This sequence joins TRBV7-3 and TRBJ1-1; D is perhaps TRBD1 (6 bases). V lost 3 bases and J lost 2, with 13 bases in between. Germline V gives CDR1 SGHTA, CDR2 FQGTGA. This CDR3 comprises 15 residues. The CDR3 DNA reads as TGTGCCAGCAGCTTGGGGGGGGCAGCTAACACTGAAGCTTTCTTT. It is translated as CASSLGGAANTEAFF.

This clonotype was counted only a few times. The chain combines TRBV10-3 with TRBJ2-1, with 9 bases aligning to TRBD2. CDR1 ENHRY and CDR2 SYGVKD come from the germline V gene. V shed 3 bases and J 4 bases; nucleotides not matched to a gene: 4. The CDR3 is made up of 15 amino acids. CDR3 amino acids: CAISDQAGGYNEQFF. As DNA, the CDR3 is TGTGCCATCAGTGACCAAGCGGGGGGATACAATGAGCAGTTCTTC.

This clonotype occurred a few times. The chain uses TRBV5-1 and TRBJ2-5; 8 bases are shared with TRBD2. The CDR3 has 15 residues. CDR1 and CDR2 (germline): SGHRS, YFSETQ. J gave up 7 bases and V 0 bases, and 8 bases lay outside the gene matches. CDR3 in DNA: TGCGCCAGCAGCTTGGAAGAAGCGGGGGCAGGGACCCAGTACTTC. This codes for CASSLEEAGAGTQYF.

The rearrangement links TRBV20-1 to TRBJ2-7; D is perhaps TRBD2 (6 bases). Trimming took 3 bases from V and 4 from J, leaving 19 bases between them. The CDR3 covers 15 residues. Looked up from germline, CDR1 is DFQATT and CDR2 is SNEGSKA (reference sequence). CDR3 sequence: CSARTPGAGRYEQYF. The DNA of the CDR3 is TGCAGTGCTAGGACCCCGGGCGCAGGGAGGTACGAGCAGTACTTC.

The chain couples TRBV25-1 to TRBJ1-1; 9 bases map to TRBD1. The CDR3 is 15 residues long. Unmatched junction bases numbered 7, after V lost 3 bases and J lost 5 bases. CDR1 is MGHDK, CDR2 SYGVNS, per germline. CDR3 nucleotide sequence: TGTGCCAGCAGTGATCCCGGGACAGGGTGGACTGAAGCTTTCTTT. Its translation: CASSDPGTGWTEAFF. Based on the CDR3 plus reference TRBV25-1 and TRBJ1-1, the full variable domain is EADIYQTPRYLVIGTGKKITLECSQTMGHDKMYWYQQDPGMELHLIHYSYGVNSTEKGDLSSESTVSRIRTEHFPLTLESARPSHTSQYLCASSDPGTGWTEAFFGQGTRLTVV.

The rearrangement joins TRBV5-4 to TRBJ2-7; D is unresolved. The CDR3 totals 13 residues. V gave up 3 bases and J gave up 5 bases, with 12 bases separating them. The germline CDR1 and CDR2 sequences are SGHNT and YYREEE (reference sequence). This CDR3 is CASSWPARDEQYF. The CDR3 nucleotides read TGTGCCAGCAGCTGGCCAGCCCGGGACGAGCAGTACTTC.

This clonotype was seen a handful of times. This chain joins TRBV6-5 and TRBJ2-3, with 7 bases identical to TRBD2. Germline values: CDR1 MNHEY, CDR2 SVGAGI. J was trimmed by 3 bases and V by 2 bases; bases with no gene match: 2. CDR3 size: 14 residues. CDR3 nucleotides: TGTGCCAGCAGTTACCGGGGGGAGACAGATACGCAGTATTTT. Its translation is CASSYRGETDTQYF.

This clonotype has just a few counts. J is TRBJ1-1 and V is TRBV5-1, with 12 bases fitting TRBD1. V trimming: 4 bases; J trimming: 6 bases; junction bases outside the gene matches: 4. Germline V gene data show CDR1 as SGHRS and CDR2 as YFSETQ. The CDR3 runs to 14 residues. In DNA form, the CDR3 reads TGCGCCAGCAGCCGCGGGACAGGGGGCTCTGAAGCTTTCTTT. Translating gives CASSRGTGGSEAFF.

This chain links TRBV27 with TRBJ2-5; D may match TRBD1 or TRBD2 (5 bases each). Trimming stripped 8 bases from V and 0 bases from J, with 16 bases between. Germline V gives CDR1 MNHEY, CDR2 SMNVEV (reference sequence). This CDR3 is built from 15 residues. The CDR3 is CASGPKGTDQETQYF. The CDR3 DNA is TGTGCCAGCGGCCCAAAAGGGACGGACCAAGAGACCCAGTACTTC.

The rearrangement joins TRBV10-3 to TRBJ2-6; TRBD2 aligns across 12 bases. The V and J ends lost 4 bases and 2 bases, in that order; junction bases with no gene match: 0. CDR1 ENHRY and CDR2 SYGVKD come from the germline V gene. This CDR3 is built from 16 residues. The CDR3 DNA is TGTGCCATCAGTGGGACTAGCGGGGCTGGGGCCAACGTCCTGACTTTC. The encoded protein is CAISGTSGAGANVLTF.

J is TRBJ2-5 and V is TRBV7-2; D is perhaps TRBD1 (5 bases). This CDR3 region has 13 residues. V was shortened by 2 bases and J by 10 bases, with 14 bases between the two germline ends. Germline values: CDR1 SGHTA, CDR2 FQGNSA. CDR3 sequence (DNA): TGTGCCAGCAGCTTACGCAGGGATAAGGGCCAGTACTTC. Its translation is CASSLRRDKGQYF.

Concerning this clonotype: A much more abundant neighbour one base away suggests this may be a read error. This chain connects TRBV20-1 to TRBJ1-2; D gene ambiguous. The CDR3 totals 14 residues. Trimming cost V 7 bases and J 8 bases, with 23 bases left between them. Per germline, CDR1 DFQATT and CDR2 SNEGSKA (reference sequence). CDR3 coding DNA: TGCAGTGTGTTGAATAGGGATAACCCCTCCGGCTACACCTTC. As protein: CSVLNRDNPSGYTF.